The entry below gives a single TCR beta chain sequence along with its context. What it binds is not known. Other DNA sequences in the sample encode the same CDR3. PCR employed 60 Vbeta and 13 Jbeta primers. The assay was immunoSEQ multiplex PCR, and TCRdb's table has in-frame clones only and misses some. The table records some 90,000 clones, around 80% of them present only once. The data were taken from a study of cytomegalovirus exposure and HLA in healthy donors. Study-wide results and caveats: Usually a TCR sequence was rare, but some public TCRs were found in many donors.

This sequence originates from a male donor in good health and CMV-seropositive. Sequencing input: PBMCs.

CDR3 loop: CASSEMGQGGRFSNQPQHF. In DNA form, the CDR3 reads TGTGCCAGCAGTGAAATGGGGCAGGGGGGCCGTTTTAGCAATCAGCCCCAGCATTTT. V gene TRBV6-1 combines with J gene TRBJ1-5; 7 bases match TRBD1. V lost 2 bases and J lost 0; bases outside the gene matches: 13. Germline V gene lookup returns CDR1 MNHNS and CDR2 SASEGT. This CDR3 has 19 amino acids.